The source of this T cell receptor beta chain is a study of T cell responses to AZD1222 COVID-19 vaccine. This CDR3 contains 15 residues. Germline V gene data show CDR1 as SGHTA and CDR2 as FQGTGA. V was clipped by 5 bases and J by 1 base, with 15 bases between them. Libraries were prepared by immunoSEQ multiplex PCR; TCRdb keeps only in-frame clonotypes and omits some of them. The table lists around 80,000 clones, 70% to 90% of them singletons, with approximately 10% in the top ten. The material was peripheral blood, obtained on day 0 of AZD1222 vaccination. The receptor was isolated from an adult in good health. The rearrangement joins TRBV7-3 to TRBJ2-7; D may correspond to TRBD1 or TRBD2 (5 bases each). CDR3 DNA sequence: TGTGCCAGCAGCCTCGGGGCCGCAGATTCCTACGAGCAGTACTTC. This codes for CASSLGAADSYEQYF. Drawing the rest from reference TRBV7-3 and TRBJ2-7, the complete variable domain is GAGVSQTPSNKVTEKGKYVELRCDPISGHTALYWYRQSLGQGPEFLIYFQGTGAADDSGLPNDRFFAVRPEGSVSTLKIQRTERGDSAVYLCASSLGAADSYEQYFGPGTRLTVT.